The 14 T cell receptor beta chains reported below all come from one sample, sequenced in a study of T cells after yellow fever vaccination. TCRdb re-called the 5' RACE reads with MiXCR, one entry per CDR3 protein. The sample holds 350,000 to 450,000 distinct CDR3 sequences; around 19% are singletons and the top ten take roughly a sixth. The specimen comprised PBMCs, sampled before the yellow fever booster vaccination. The receptor source for this set is a man aged 18-30 years who received the YFV17D yellow fever vaccine.

The chain employs TRBV6-5 and TRBJ1-1; possible D gene TRBD1, 5 bases. V lost 0 bases to trimming and J lost 8 bases, with 16 bases between them. Germline CDR1 MNHEY, CDR2 SVGAGI. The CDR3 is 15 amino acids. CDR3 coding DNA: TGTGCCAGCAGTTACTCTGGGGCAGCCCTAATAGAAGCTTTCTTT. Its protein product is CASSYSGAALIEAFF.

The chain couples TRBV7-2 to TRBJ2-1; 9 bases map to TRBD2. CDR3 length: 15 amino acids. The germline CDR1 and CDR2 sequences are SGHTA and FQGNSA. J lost 4 bases, V lost 0 bases, and 1 base had no gene match. In nucleotides, the CDR3 is TGTGCCAGCAGCTTAGCTCTAGCGGGGTACAATGAGCAGTTCTTC. Amino acids: CASSLALAGYNEQFF.

This clonotype appeared a few times. This chain's CDR3 is CSASSPRDSQYF. The CDR3, as DNA: TGCAGTGCTAGTTCTCCTCGGGACTCCCAGTATTTT. V and J are TRBV20-1 and TRBJ2-3; D possibly corresponds to TRBD2 (6 bases). The germline gives CDR1 DFQATT, CDR2 SNEGSKA (reference sequence). With 3 bases removed from V and 12 bases from J, the gap between germline ends came to 16 bases. The CDR3 length is 12 residues.

This clonotype showed up just a few times. V usage is TRBV7-8 and J usage is TRBJ1-1, with a weak D call TRBD1 (6 bases). Germline V gene sequence: CDR1 SGHVS, CDR2 FQNEAQ. The V gene lost 5 bases and the J gene lost 5 bases, with 21 bases spanning the gap. The length of the CDR3 is 16 residues. CDR3 nucleotide sequence: TGTGCCAGCAGCCTACTCTGGCGGGGGGCGAGAACTGAAGCTTTCTTT. Its translation: CASSLLWRGARTEAFF.

A remark on this clonotype: The junction differs from germline at one of its ends, possibly a read error. The chain carries TRBV29-1 and TRBJ1-1; unclear D gene. CDR3 length: 10 residues. Germline V gene lookup returns CDR1 SQVTM and CDR2 ANQGSEA. The CDR3 region has the DNA TGCAGCGTATTCGACACTGTAGCTTTCTTT. Its translation is CSVFDTVAFF.

The chain uses TRBV4-1 and TRBJ1-2; a weak D match, TRBD1 (5 bases). V gave up 1 base and J gave up 0 bases, with 12 bases separating them. CDR1 MGHRA and CDR2 YSYEKL come from the germline V gene. CDR3 length: 16 amino acids. The DNA for the CDR3 is TGCGCCAGCAGCCAAGCCCGGGACGGAGCTAACTATGGCTACACCTTC. Translation: CASSQARDGANYGYTF.

This chain joins TRBV5-1 and TRBJ2-1; 9 bases line up with TRBD1. Germline CDR1 is SGHRS and CDR2 is YFSETQ. This CDR3 has 18 residues. J was trimmed by 0 bases and V by 4 bases; bases with no gene match: 11. This chain's CDR3 is CASSPGTGLQISYNEQFF. As DNA, the CDR3 is TGCGCCAGCAGCCCCGGGACAGGGCTCCAAATCTCCTACAATGAGCAGTTCTTC.

A single count supports this clonotype. This chain links TRBV28 with TRBJ2-7; D is possibly TRBD1 or TRBD2 (5 bases each). This CDR3 has 14 amino acids. Germline V gene sequence: CDR1 MDHEN, CDR2 SYDVKM. V was clipped by 6 bases and J by 3 bases, with 15 bases between them. The CDR3 DNA sequence: TGTGCCAGCAGCCTCGGGACGGAAATCTACGAGCAGTACGTC. Its protein product is CASSLGTEIYEQYV.

This clonotype showed up many times. The chain carries TRBV7-2 and TRBJ1-4; TRBD1 is a possible D gene (6 bases). With 3 bases removed from V and 7 bases from J, the gap between germline ends came to 12 bases. The CDR3 totals 14 residues. Germline V gives CDR1 SGHTA, CDR2 FQGNSA. Here the CDR3 DNA reads TGTGCCAGCAGCTTTAGTCGACAGGTTGAAAAACTGTTTTTT. It encodes CASSFSRQVEKLFF.

This clonotype was detected a few times. The junction differs from germline at one of its ends, possibly a read error. V and J are TRBV7-7 and TRBJ2-3; the D call may be TRBD1 or TRBD2 (5 bases each). The CDR3 is made up of 15 amino acids. CDR1 and CDR2 (germline): SSHAT, FNYEAQ (reference sequence). The CDR3 sequence is CASSLRGAYTDTQYF. The CDR3 coding sequence is TGTGCTAGCAGCTTACGAGGGGCGTACACAGATACGCAGTATTTT.

This clonotype has just a few counts. This chain joins TRBV6-6 and TRBJ2-7, with D possibly matching TRBD2 (5 bases). CDR3 size: 15 residues. Per germline, CDR1 MNHNY and CDR2 SVGAGI (reference sequence). V lost 0 bases to trimming and J lost 0 bases, with 9 bases between them. CDR3 nucleotides: TGTGCCAGCAGTTACTCGCCTAGCCCCTCCTACGAGCAGTACGTC. Protein sequence: CASSYSPSPSYEQYV.

This clonotype turned up a few times. The chain combines TRBV15 with TRBJ2-7; TRBD1 aligns across 7 bases. Per germline, CDR1 LNHNV and CDR2 YYDKDF (reference sequence). Trimming cost V 0 bases and J 2 bases; bases outside gene matches: 4. The CDR3 is 15 residues long. The CDR3 nucleotides read TGTGCCACCAGCAGAGATGTAAGGGGGCCCTACGAGCAGTACGTC. Protein sequence: CATSRDVRGPYEQYV.

The rearrangement joins TRBV6-6 to TRBJ2-2, with no clear D. The ends were cut back, 5 bases at V and 2 bases at J, with 6 bases in the middle. The CDR3 is made up of 13 amino acids. Germline CDR1 MNHNY, CDR2 SVGAGI (reference sequence). The DNA of the CDR3 is TGTGCCAGCAGTCCTAAAAACACCGGGGAGCTGTTTTTT. As protein: CASSPKNTGELFF.

A few counts support this clonotype. The chain uses TRBV4-2 and TRBJ1-1; tentative D call: TRBD1 (6 bases). Trimming took off 5 bases at V and 6 bases at J, with 16 bases between the two ends. The CDR3 runs 14 residues. Germline V CDR1 and CDR2: LGHNA, YNFKEQ. CDR3 coding DNA: TGTGCCAGCAGCGACCCAGGGGTTATATCTGAAGCTTTCTTT. Its protein product is CASSDPGVISEAFF.